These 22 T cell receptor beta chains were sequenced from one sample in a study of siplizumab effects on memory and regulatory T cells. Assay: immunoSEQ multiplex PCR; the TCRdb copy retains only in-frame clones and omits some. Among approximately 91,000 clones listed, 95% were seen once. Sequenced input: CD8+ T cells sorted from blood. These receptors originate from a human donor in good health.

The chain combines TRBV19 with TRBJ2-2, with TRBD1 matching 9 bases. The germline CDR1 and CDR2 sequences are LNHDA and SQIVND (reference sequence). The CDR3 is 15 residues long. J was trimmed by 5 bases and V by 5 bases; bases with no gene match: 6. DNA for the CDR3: TGTGCCAGTAGTTTTGTGACAGGGGGTACCGGGGAGCTGTTTTTT. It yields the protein CASSFVTGGTGELFF.

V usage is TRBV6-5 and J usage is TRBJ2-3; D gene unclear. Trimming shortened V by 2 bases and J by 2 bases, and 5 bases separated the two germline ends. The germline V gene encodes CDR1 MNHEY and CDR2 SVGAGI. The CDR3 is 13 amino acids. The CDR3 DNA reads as TGTGCCAGCAGTTACACCCTCACAGATACGCAGTATTTT. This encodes CASSYTLTDTQYF.

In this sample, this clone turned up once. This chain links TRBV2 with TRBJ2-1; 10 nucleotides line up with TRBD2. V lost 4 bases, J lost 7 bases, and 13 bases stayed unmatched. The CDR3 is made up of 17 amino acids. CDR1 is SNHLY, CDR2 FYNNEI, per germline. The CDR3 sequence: CASSGPRTSGTWNEQFF. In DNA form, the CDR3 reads TGTGCCAGCAGTGGACCCCGGACTAGCGGCACTTGGAATGAGCAGTTCTTC. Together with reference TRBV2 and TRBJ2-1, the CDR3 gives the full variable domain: EPEVTQTPSHQVTQMGQEVILRCVPISNHLYFYWYRQILGQKVEFLVSFYNNEISEKSEIFDDQFSVERPDGSNFTLKIRSTKLEDSAMYFCASSGPRTSGTWNEQFFGPGTRLTVL.

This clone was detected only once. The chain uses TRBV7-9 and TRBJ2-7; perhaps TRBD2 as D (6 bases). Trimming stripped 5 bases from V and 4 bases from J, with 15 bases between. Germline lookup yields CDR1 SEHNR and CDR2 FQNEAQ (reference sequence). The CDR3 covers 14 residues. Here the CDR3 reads CASSDRDWVYEQYF. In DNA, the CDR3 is TGTGCCAGCAGCGACCGGGACTGGGTATACGAGCAGTACTTC.

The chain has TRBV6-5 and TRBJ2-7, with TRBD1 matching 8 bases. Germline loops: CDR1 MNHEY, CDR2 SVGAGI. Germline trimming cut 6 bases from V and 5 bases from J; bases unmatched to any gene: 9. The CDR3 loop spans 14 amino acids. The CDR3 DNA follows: TGTGCCAGCAGAGAGACAGGGGTTTTCCACGAGCAGTACTTC. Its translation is CASRETGVFHEQYF.

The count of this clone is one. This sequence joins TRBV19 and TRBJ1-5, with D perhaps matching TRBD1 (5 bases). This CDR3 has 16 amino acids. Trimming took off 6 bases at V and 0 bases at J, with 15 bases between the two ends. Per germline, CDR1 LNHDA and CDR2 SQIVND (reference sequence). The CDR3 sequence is CASRGTVGDSNQPQHF. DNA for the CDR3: TGTGCCAGTAGGGGGACGGTGGGCGATAGCAATCAGCCCCAGCATTTT.

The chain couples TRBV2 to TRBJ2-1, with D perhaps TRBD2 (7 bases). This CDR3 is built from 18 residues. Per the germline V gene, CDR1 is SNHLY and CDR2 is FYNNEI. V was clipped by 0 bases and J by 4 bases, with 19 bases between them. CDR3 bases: TGTGCCAGCAGTGAAGCGCTTTTATGGGGGAGGGGGTACAATGAGCAGTTCTTC. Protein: CASSEALLWGRGYNEQFF.

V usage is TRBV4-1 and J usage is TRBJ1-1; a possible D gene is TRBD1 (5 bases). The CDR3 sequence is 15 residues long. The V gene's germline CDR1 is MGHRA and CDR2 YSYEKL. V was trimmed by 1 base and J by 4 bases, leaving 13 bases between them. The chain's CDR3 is CASSQGAGGGTEAFF. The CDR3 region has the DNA TGCGCCAGCAGCCAAGGCGCGGGGGGAGGCACTGAAGCTTTCTTT.

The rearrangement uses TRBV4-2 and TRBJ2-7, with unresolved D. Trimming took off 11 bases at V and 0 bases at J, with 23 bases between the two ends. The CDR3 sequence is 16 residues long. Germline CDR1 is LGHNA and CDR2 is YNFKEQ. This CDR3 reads CAGAMNWDQISYEQYF. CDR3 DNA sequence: TGTGCCGGAGCAATGAACTGGGATCAGATCTCCTACGAGCAGTACTTC.

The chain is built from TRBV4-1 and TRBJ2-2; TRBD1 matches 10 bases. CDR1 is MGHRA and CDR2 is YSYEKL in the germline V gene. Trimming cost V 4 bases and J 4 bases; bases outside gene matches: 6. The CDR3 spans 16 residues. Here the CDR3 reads CASSPDRGLSTGELFF. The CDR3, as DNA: TGCGCCAGCAGCCCCGACAGGGGGCTAAGCACCGGGGAGCTGTTTTTT.

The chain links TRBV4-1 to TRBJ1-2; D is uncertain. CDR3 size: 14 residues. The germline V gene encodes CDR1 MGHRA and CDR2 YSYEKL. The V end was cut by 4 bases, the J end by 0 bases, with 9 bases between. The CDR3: CASSRTGANYGYTF. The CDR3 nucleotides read TGCGCCAGCAGCCGAACGGGAGCTAACTATGGCTACACCTTC.

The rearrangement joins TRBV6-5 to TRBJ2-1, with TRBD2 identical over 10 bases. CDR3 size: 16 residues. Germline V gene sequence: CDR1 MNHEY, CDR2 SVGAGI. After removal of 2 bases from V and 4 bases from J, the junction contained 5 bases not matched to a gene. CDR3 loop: CASSYTGTSVYNEQFF. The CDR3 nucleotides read TGTGCCAGCAGTTACACCGGGACTAGCGTGTACAATGAGCAGTTCTTC.

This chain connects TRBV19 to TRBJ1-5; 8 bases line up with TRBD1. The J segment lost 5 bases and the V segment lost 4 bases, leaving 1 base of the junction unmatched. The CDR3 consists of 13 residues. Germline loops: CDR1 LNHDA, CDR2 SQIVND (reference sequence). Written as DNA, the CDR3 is TGTGCCAGTAGTACAGGGGGCCATCAGCCCCAGCATTTT. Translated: CASSTGGHQPQHF.

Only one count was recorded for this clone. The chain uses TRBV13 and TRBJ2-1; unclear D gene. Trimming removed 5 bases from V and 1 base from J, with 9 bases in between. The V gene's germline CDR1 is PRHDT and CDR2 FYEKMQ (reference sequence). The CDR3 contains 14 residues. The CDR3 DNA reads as TGTGCCAGCAGCATAAAGATTTCCTACAATGAGCAGTTCTTC. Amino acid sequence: CASSIKISYNEQFF.

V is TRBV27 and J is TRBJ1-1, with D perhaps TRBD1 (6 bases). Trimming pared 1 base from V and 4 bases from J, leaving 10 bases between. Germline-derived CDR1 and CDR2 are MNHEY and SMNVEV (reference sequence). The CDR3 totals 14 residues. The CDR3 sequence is CASSLFRGSTEAFF. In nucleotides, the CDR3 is TGTGCCAGCAGTTTATTCAGGGGCAGCACTGAAGCTTTCTTT.

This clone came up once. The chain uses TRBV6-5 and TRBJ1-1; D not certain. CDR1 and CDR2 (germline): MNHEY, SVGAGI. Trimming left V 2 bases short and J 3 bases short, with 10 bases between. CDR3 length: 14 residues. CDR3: CASSYGIEYTEAFF. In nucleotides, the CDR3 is TGTGCCAGCAGTTACGGGATCGAGTACACTGAAGCTTTCTTT.

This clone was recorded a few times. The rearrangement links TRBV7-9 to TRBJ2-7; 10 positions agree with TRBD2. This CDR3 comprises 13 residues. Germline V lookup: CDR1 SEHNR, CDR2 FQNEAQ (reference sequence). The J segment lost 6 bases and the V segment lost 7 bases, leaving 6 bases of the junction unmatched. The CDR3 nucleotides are TGTGCCAGCATCCCTAGCGGGAGTGGCGAGCAGTACTTC. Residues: CASIPSGSGEQYF.

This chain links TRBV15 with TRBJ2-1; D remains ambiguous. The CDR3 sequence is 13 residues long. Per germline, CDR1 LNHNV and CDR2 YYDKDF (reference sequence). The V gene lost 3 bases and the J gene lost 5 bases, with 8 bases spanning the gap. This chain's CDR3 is CATSRDDHNEQFF. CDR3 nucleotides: TGTGCCACCAGCAGGGACGACCACAATGAGCAGTTCTTC.

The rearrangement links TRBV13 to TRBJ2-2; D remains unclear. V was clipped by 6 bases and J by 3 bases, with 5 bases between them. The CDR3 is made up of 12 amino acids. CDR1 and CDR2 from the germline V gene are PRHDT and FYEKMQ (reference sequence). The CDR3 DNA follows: TGTGCCAGCAGTTATTACACCGGGGAGCTGTTTTTT. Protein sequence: CASSYYTGELFF.

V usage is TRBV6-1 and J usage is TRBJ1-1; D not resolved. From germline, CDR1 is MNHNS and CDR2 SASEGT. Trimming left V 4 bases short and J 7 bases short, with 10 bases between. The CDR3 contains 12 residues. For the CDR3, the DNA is TGTGCCAGCAGTGGAAAACCAGGTGAAGCTTTCTTT. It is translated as CASSGKPGEAFF.

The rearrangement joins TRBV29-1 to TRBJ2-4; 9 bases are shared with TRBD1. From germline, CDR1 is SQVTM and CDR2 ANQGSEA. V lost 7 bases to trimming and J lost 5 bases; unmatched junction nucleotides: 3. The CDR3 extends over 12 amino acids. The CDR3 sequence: CSARTGENIQYF. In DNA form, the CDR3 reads TGCAGCGCCCGGACAGGGGAAAACATTCAGTACTTC.

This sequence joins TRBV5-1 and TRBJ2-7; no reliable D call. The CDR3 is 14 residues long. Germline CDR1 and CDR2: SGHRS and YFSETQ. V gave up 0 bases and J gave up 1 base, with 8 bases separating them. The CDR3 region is CASSLVVRSYEQYF. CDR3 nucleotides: TGCGCCAGCAGCTTGGTAGTCAGATCCTACGAGCAGTACTTC.